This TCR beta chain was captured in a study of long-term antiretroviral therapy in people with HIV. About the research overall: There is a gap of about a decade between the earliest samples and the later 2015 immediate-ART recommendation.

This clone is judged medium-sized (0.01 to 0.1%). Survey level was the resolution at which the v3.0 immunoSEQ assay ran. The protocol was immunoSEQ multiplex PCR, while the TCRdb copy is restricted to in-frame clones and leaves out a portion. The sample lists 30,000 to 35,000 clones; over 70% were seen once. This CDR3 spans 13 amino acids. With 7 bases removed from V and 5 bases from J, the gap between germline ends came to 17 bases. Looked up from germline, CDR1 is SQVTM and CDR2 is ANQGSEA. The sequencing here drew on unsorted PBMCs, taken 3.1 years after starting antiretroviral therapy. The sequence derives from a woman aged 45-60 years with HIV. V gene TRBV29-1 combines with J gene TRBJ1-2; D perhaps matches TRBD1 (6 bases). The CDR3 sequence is CSAEGGERYGYTF. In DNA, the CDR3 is TGCAGCGCGGAAGGGGGGGAGAGGTATGGCTACACCTTC.